The rows below give T cell receptor beta chains drawn from one sample of a study of T-cell memory formation after mild COVID-19. In TCRdb, the 5' RACE reads were re-called with MiXCR into one record per CDR3 protein. The data hold about half a million distinct CDR3 sequences, with roughly 20% observed a single time. Sequenced: PBMCs or a T cell subset sorted from them (not recorded which). These receptors all stem from an adult woman who had mild COVID-19 (a few samples of this study predate the infection). Cell type and time point are not known. Both conserved end residues are part of each CDR3. A D gene is named only where the DNA matches it firmly. Only some rows state a clone size, as once, few, many or a class for expanded clones.

J: TRBJ2-1
size: few
V: TRBV5-5
D: -
CDR3: CASSLDGALYNEQFF
DNA: TGTGCCAGCAGCTTGGATGGGGCTCTTTACAATGAGCAGTTCTTC

J: TRBJ1-1
size: few
V: TRBV29-1
D: -
CDR3: CSVGGNGRDTEAFF
DNA: TGCAGCGTTGGGGGGAACGGGAGGGACACTGAAGCTTTCTTT

J: TRBJ2-2
size: few
V: TRBV5-6
D: TRBD1
CDR3: CASSLGLGQGAGELFF
DNA: TGTGCCAGCAGCTTGGGTCTGGGACAGGGTGCCGGGGAGCTGTTTTTT

J: TRBJ2-1
size: many
V: TRBV7-7
D: TRBD2
CDR3: CASSRGTSGRDEQFF
DNA: TGTGCTAGCAGTAGAGGGACTAGCGGGAGAGATGAGCAGTTCTTC

J: TRBJ1-5
size: few
V: TRBV5-5
D: -
CDR3: CASSQGLGLRQPQHF
DNA: TGTGCCAGCAGCCAAGGGCTGGGCTTGCGCCAGCCCCAGCATTTT

J: TRBJ2-1
size: many
V: TRBV14
D: TRBD1
CDR3: CASSQDYRGTSYNEQFF
DNA: TGTGCCAGCAGCCAAGATTACAGGGGCACTTCTTACAATGAGCAGTTCTTC

J: TRBJ1-5
size: few
V: TRBV7-2
D: -
CDR3: CASSVSLVGNQPQHF
DNA: TGTGCCAGCAGCGTGAGCCTGGTTGGGAATCAGCCCCAGCATTTT

J: TRBJ2-7
size: few
V: TRBV7-2
D: TRBD1
CDR3: CASSLSLGQGYEQYF
DNA: TGTGCCAGCAGCTTAAGTTTGGGACAGGGATACGAGCAGTACTTC

J: TRBJ1-3
size: -
V: TRBV20-1
D: -
CDR3: CSAPAGVASGNTIYF
DNA: TGCAGTGCTCCTGCAGGGGTAGCCTCTGGAAACACCATATATTTT

J: TRBJ1-2
size: -
V: TRBV18
D: TRBD1
CDR3: CASSEGQGPGNYGYTF
DNA: TGTGCCAGCTCGGAAGGACAGGGGCCCGGGAACTATGGCTACACCTTC

J: TRBJ2-5
size: many
V: TRBV7-6
D: -
CDR3: CASSPLGRLQETQYF
DNA: TGTGCCAGCAGCCCCCTTGGGAGACTACAAGAGACCCAGTACTTC

J: TRBJ2-1
size: few
V: TRBV9
D: -
CDR3: CASSVDPNEQFF
DNA: TGTGCCAGCAGCGTAGACCCCAATGAGCAGTTCTTC

J: TRBJ1-5
size: -
V: TRBV23-1
D: TRBD1
CDR3: CARVGQDNQPQHF
DNA: TGCGCCAGGGTCGGACAGGACAATCAGCCCCAGCATTTT

J: TRBJ2-2
size: few
V: TRBV7-6
D: -
CDR3: CASSFNGQVLNTGELFF
DNA: TGTGCCAGCAGCTTCAACGGACAAGTATTGAACACCGGGGAGCTGTTTTTT

J: TRBJ1-1
size: -
V: TRBV27
D: -
CDR3: CASTSLGGQAFF
DNA: TGTGCCAGCACCTCCCTGGGGGGGCAAGCTTTCTTT

J: TRBJ2-2
size: few
V: TRBV4-1
D: -
CDR3: CASSRQGKNTGELFF
DNA: TGCGCCAGCAGCCGCCAGGGTAAAAACACCGGGGAGCTGTTTTTT

J: TRBJ2-3
size: -
V: TRBV9
D: -
CDR3: CASSVGGLTDTQYF
DNA: TGTGCCAGCAGCGTAGGGGGTCTAACAGATACGCAGTATTTT

J: TRBJ1-2
size: many
V: TRBV10-3
D: -
CDR3: CAISETPRAEGYTF
DNA: TGTGCCATCAGTGAAACCCCCAGGGCAGAAGGCTACACCTTC

J: TRBJ1-1
size: -
V: TRBV4-1
D: -
CDR3: CASSQPTQMNTEAFF
DNA: TGCGCCAGCAGCCAACCGACACAGATGAACACTGAAGCTTTCTTT

J: TRBJ1-1
size: -
V: TRBV7-3
D: -
CDR3: CASSPVALGNTEAFF
DNA: TGTGCCAGCAGCCCCGTTGCGCTTGGGAACACTGAAGCTTTCTTT

J: TRBJ1-1
size: few
V: TRBV2
D: -
CDR3: CATKTEGRTEAFF
DNA: TGTGCCACAAAGACCGAGGGTAGGACTGAAGCTTTCTTT

J: TRBJ2-1
size: few
V: TRBV29-1
D: TRBD2
CDR3: CSVGGLAVYNEQFF
DNA: TGCAGCGTTGGAGGACTAGCGGTGTACAATGAGCAGTTCTTC

J: TRBJ2-4
size: -
V: TRBV7-2
D: -
CDR3: CASSSYQERAKNIQYF
DNA: TGTGCCAGCAGCTCCTACCAGGAACGGGCCAAAAACATTCAGTACTTC

J: TRBJ2-7
size: -
V: TRBV6-5
D: -
CDR3: CASRIGTSAAEQYF
DNA: TGTGCCAGCAGGATCGGGACTTCTGCGGCCGAGCAGTACTTC

J: TRBJ2-3
size: -
V: TRBV6-8
D: -
CDR3: CASSGVGDTQYF
DNA: TGTGCCAGCAGTGGGGTCGGAGATACGCAGTATTTT

J: TRBJ2-5
size: many
V: TRBV9
D: -
CDR3: CASSVVGRQSQETQYF
DNA: TGTGCCAGCAGCGTAGTAGGTCGACAGAGTCAAGAGACCCAGTACTTC

J: TRBJ2-4
size: -
V: TRBV4-1
D: TRBD1
CDR3: CASSQERGQGNIQYF
DNA: TGCGCCAGCAGCCAAGAAAGAGGACAGGGGAACATTCAGTACTTC

J: TRBJ2-3
size: few
V: TRBV7-3
D: -
CDR3: CASSYEGGTDTQYF
DNA: TGTGCCAGCAGCTACGAAGGGGGCACAGATACGCAGTATTTT

J: TRBJ2-3
size: few
V: TRBV10-3
D: -
CDR3: CAINRGQGTDTQYF
DNA: TGTGCCATCAACCGGGGGCAGGGCACAGATACGCAGTATTTT

J: TRBJ2-7
size: few
V: TRBV27
D: -
CDR3: CASSLADSPSYEQYF
DNA: TGTGCCAGCAGTTTAGCCGACTCCCCTTCCTACGAGCAGTACTTC

J: TRBJ2-7
size: -
V: TRBV28
D: -
CDR3: CASSLSGTEQYF
DNA: TGTGCCAGCAGTTTATCAGGGACCGAGCAGTACTTC

J: TRBJ2-7
size: once
V: TRBV5-4
D: TRBD1
CDR3: CASSSLPDRVEQYF
DNA: TGTGCCAGCAGCTCGCTCCCCGACAGGGTTGAGCAGTACTTC

J: TRBJ1-5
size: few
V: TRBV12-3/TRBV12-4
D: -
CDR3: CASTLDILLPQHF
DNA: TGTGCCAGCACCCTAGACATCCTCTTGCCCCAGCATTTT

J: TRBJ2-3
size: -
V: TRBV9
D: -
CDR3: CASNAGTDTQYF
DNA: TGTGCCAGCAACGCGGGTACAGATACGCAGTATTTT

J: TRBJ2-3
size: -
V: TRBV20-1
D: TRBD2
CDR3: CSAPISGGADTQYF
DNA: TGCAGTGCCCCCATTAGCGGGGGGGCAGATACGCAGTATTTT

J: TRBJ1-1
size: -
V: TRBV20-1
D: -
CDR3: CSAWAGVSTEAFF
DNA: TGCAGTGCGTGGGCGGGGGTAAGCACTGAAGCTTTCTTT

J: TRBJ2-6
size: -
V: TRBV5-1
D: TRBD1
CDR3: CASSPAGGSGANVLTF
DNA: TGCGCCAGCAGCCCTGCAGGGGGCTCTGGGGCCAACGTCCTGACTTTC

J: TRBJ2-2
size: many
V: TRBV20-1
D: -
CDR3: CSARDGRENGELFF
DNA: TGCAGTGCTAGAGATGGCAGGGAGAACGGGGAGCTGTTTTTT

J: TRBJ2-1
size: once
V: TRBV15
D: TRBD2
CDR3: CATSRALGSGGAVEQFF
DNA: TGTGCCACCAGCAGAGCATTGGGTAGCGGGGGGGCGGTTGAGCAGTTCTTC

J: TRBJ1-1
size: -
V: TRBV5-1
D: TRBD1
CDR3: CASSLDRGRFTTEAFF
DNA: TGCGCCAGCAGCTTGGACAGGGGGCGTTTTACCACTGAAGCTTTCTTT

J: TRBJ2-7
size: -
V: TRBV5-1
D: -
CDR3: CASTSPTYEQYF
DNA: TGCGCCAGCACCAGCCCTACCTACGAGCAGTACTTC

J: TRBJ2-7
size: few
V: TRBV29-1
D: -
CDR3: CSALIRNSYEQYF
DNA: TGCAGCGCACTTATCCGAAACTCCTACGAGCAGTACTTC

J: TRBJ2-1
size: few
V: TRBV9
D: TRBD2
CDR3: CATAFQSSGGEQFF
DNA: TGTGCCACCGCCTTCCAGTCTAGCGGGGGAGAGCAGTTCTTC

J: TRBJ1-5
size: many
V: TRBV5-1
D: -
CDR3: CASSLGTATSNQPQHF
DNA: TGCGCCAGCAGCTTGGGGACAGCCACGAGCAATCAGCCCCAGCATTTT

J: TRBJ2-6
size: few
V: TRBV5-1
D: TRBD1
CDR3: CASSKGQSSGANVLTF
DNA: TGCGCCAGCAGCAAGGGACAGAGCTCTGGGGCCAACGTCCTGACTTTC

J: TRBJ2-1
size: -
V: TRBV12-3/TRBV12-4
D: TRBD1
CDR3: CASNMNRGRDEQFF
DNA: TGTGCCAGCAATATGAACAGGGGGCGGGATGAGCAGTTCTTC

J: TRBJ2-3
size: few
V: TRBV4-1
D: -
CDR3: CASSLDRYSTDTQYF
DNA: TGCGCCAGCAGCCTCGACAGGTATAGCACAGATACGCAGTATTTT

J: TRBJ1-2
size: -
V: TRBV11-2
D: -
CDR3: CASSQQAANYGYTF
DNA: TGTGCCAGCAGCCAGCAAGCGGCTAACTATGGCTACACCTTC

J: TRBJ2-1
size: -
V: TRBV30
D: -
CDR3: CAWSSAEQFF
DNA: TGTGCCTGGAGTTCCGCCGAGCAGTTCTTC

J: TRBJ2-5
size: -
V: TRBV9
D: -
CDR3: CASSVWGGVGETQYF
DNA: TGTGCCAGCAGCGTATGGGGCGGGGTAGGAGAGACCCAGTACTTC

J: TRBJ2-7
size: few
V: TRBV7-8
D: -
CDR3: CASSLGAAAYEQYF
DNA: TGTGCCAGCAGCTTAGGGGCCGCCGCCTACGAGCAGTACTTC

J: TRBJ2-3
size: -
V: TRBV10-3
D: TRBD1
CDR3: CAIEGQGVDTQYF
DNA: TGTGCCATCGAGGGACAGGGCGTCGATACGCAGTATTTT